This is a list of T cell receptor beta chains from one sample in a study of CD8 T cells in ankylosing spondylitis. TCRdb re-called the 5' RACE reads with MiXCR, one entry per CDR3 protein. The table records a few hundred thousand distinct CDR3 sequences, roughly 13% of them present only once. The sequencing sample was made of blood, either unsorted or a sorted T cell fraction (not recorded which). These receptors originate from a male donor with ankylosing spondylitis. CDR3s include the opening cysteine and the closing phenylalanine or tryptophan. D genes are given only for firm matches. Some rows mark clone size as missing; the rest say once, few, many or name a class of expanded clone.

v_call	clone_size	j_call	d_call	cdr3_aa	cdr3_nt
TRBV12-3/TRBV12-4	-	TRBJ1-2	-	CASSYLLAANYGYTF	TGTGCCAGCAGTTACCTCCTGGCAGCTAACTATGGCTACACCTTC
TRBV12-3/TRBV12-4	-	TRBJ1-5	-	CAISLMSGGRQPQHF	TGTGCCATCAGTTTAATGTCGGGGGGACGGCAGCCCCAGCATTTT
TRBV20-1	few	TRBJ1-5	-	CSARGFMGLSSVYNQPQHF	TGCAGTGCTAGAGGGTTCATGGGACTTTCCAGTGTCTACAATCAGCCCCAGCATTTT
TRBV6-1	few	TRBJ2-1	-	CASTFREGLYNEQFF	TGTGCCAGCACCTTCAGAGAGGGGCTCTACAATGAGCAGTTCTTC
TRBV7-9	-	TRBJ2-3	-	CASIRSSSDTQYF	TGTGCCAGCATACGGTCTAGCTCAGATACGCAGTATTTT
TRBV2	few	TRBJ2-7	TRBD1	CASTRQGSEQYF	TGTGCCAGCACTCGACAGGGGAGCGAGCAGTACTTC
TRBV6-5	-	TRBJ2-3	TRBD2	CASSFRAGGPGDTQYF	TGTGCCAGCAGTTTCCGAGCGGGAGGGCCGGGAGATACGCAGTATTTT
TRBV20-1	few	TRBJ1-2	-	CSAPSSGVKGYTF	TGCAGTGCACCGTCCTCGGGGGTGAAAGGCTACACCTTC
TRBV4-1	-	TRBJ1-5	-	CASSQEWGKRVHQPQHF	TGCGCCAGCAGCCAAGAATGGGGGAAGCGTGTCCATCAGCCCCAGCATTTT
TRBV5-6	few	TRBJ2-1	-	CASSLGGRGSYNEQFF	TGTGCCAGCAGCCTTGGGGGCCGGGGCTCCTACAATGAGCAGTTCTTC
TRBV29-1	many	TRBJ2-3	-	CSVERGSTDTQYF	TGCAGCGTTGAACGGGGCAGCACAGATACGCAGTATTTT
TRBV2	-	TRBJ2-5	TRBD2	CASRPGLEAGETQYF	TGTGCCAGCAGACCTGGACTAGAGGCCGGGGAGACCCAGTACTTC
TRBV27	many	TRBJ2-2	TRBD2	CASSLAGGHTGELFF	TGTGCCAGCAGTTTAGCGGGAGGGCACACCGGGGAGCTGTTTTTT
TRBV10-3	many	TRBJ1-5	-	CATSGGEGNQPQHF	TGTGCCACGTCGGGAGGCGAGGGGAATCAGCCCCAGCATTTT
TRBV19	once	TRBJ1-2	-	CASSDSYSLDYGYTF	TGTGCCAGTAGTGATAGTTACAGCCTCGACTATGGCTACACCTTC
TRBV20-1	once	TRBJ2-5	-	CSASGTKETQYF	TGCAGTGCTTCCGGGACGAAAGAGACCCAGTACTTC
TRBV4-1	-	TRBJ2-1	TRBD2	CASSPPRTSGIRYEQFF	TGCGCCAGCAGCCCCCCCCGGACTAGCGGGATTAGGTATGAGCAGTTCTTC
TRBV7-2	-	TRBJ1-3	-	CASSLSGAPSGNTIYF	TGTGCCAGCAGCTTATCAGGGGCCCCCTCTGGAAACACCATATATTTT
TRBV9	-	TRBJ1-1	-	CASSITGLSAEAFF	TGTGCCAGCAGCATCACAGGGCTATCGGCTGAAGCTTTCTTT
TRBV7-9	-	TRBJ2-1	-	CASNLGPGSYNEQFF	TGTGCCAGCAACTTGGGACCCGGCTCCTACAATGAGCAGTTCTTC
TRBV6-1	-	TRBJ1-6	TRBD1	CASSRLGTGGNNSPLHF	TGTGCCAGCAGTCGGTTGGGGACAGGGGGCAATAATTCACCCCTCCACTTT